Shown below are 31 T cell receptor beta chains from a single sample sequenced in a study of blood T cells in healthy people across ages. Then a second PCR, running roughly 7 to 11 cycles, was carried out with a sample-barcoded 5' primer and a J-beta primer mix. MiXCR, run by TCRdb on the 5' RACE reads, gives a single entry per CDR3 protein. The sample lists 650,000 to 800,000 distinct CDR3 sequences; around 42% were seen once. Sequencing was performed on blood. The receptors shown here come from a man aged 55 to 70 in good health.

About this clonotype itself: A much larger clone differs by one base, so this may be a read error. The V gene is TRBV28, the J gene TRBJ2-3; a weak D match, TRBD2 (6 bases). Germline values: CDR1 MDHEN, CDR2 SYDVKM. The CDR3 loop spans 16 amino acids. In DNA form, the CDR3 reads TGTGCCAGCAGCAGGTGGGGGGTGTCTAGCACAGATACGCTGTATTTT. This sequence encodes CASSRWGVSSTDTLYF.

The rearrangement uses TRBV10-3 and TRBJ2-1; no definite D call. From germline, CDR1 is ENHRY and CDR2 SYGVKD. This CDR3 spans 14 amino acids. V lost 2 bases and J lost 7, with 12 bases in between. CDR3 loop: CAISEGRLENEQFF. The CDR3, as DNA: TGTGCCATCAGTGAGGGCAGGTTAGAAAATGAGCAGTTCTTC.

CDR3 DNA sequence: TGTGCCGTGGGGGGCGGTTACTCTGGGGCCAACGTCCTGACTTTC. Translation gives CAVGGGYSGANVLTF. The gene calls are TRBV28 and TRBJ2-6; either TRBD1 or TRBD2 may fit D (6 bases each). V lost 11 bases to trimming and J lost 0 bases, with 14 bases between them. Germline assignment: CDR1 MDHEN and CDR2 SYDVKM. This CDR3 contains 15 residues.

The rearrangement joins TRBV19 to TRBJ1-5; the D is unclear. The V end lost 3 bases, the J end lost 4 bases, and 4 bases lay between the germline ends. Germline-derived CDR1 and CDR2 are LNHDA and SQIVND (reference sequence). This CDR3 is built from 12 residues. CDR3 sequence reads: CASSIGNQPQHF. The CDR3, as DNA: TGTGCCAGTAGTATTGGGAATCAGCCCCAGCATTTT.

CDR3 in amino acids: CASRPTEGAGHKQFF. In DNA, the CDR3 is TGTGCCAGCAGACCGACCGAAGGCGCGGGGCATAAGCAGTTCTTC. This chain joins TRBV2 and TRBJ2-1, with D tentatively TRBD2 (6 bases). The CDR3 consists of 15 residues. V was cut by 6 bases and J by 11 bases, with 23 bases left in between. The germline V gene encodes CDR1 SNHLY and CDR2 FYNNEI.

This clonotype was seen more than once but under ten times. The chain is built from TRBV6-6 and TRBJ2-1, with TRBD2 identical over 10 bases. There are 13 residues in the CDR3. CDR1 is MNHNY and CDR2 is SVGAGI in the germline V gene (reference sequence). The V gene end was trimmed by 8 bases and the J gene end by 5 bases; junction bases not matched to a gene: 3. CDR3 residues: CASGLAENNEQFF. CDR3 bases: TGTGCCAGCGGACTAGCGGAGAACAATGAGCAGTTCTTC.

Remarks on this clonotype: The junction departs from germline at one end; a sequencing error may be responsible. This chain connects TRBV7-2 to TRBJ2-5; no reliable D call. The CDR3 spans 11 residues. The germline V gene encodes CDR1 SGHTA and CDR2 FQGNSA. CDR3 nucleotide sequence: TGTGCCAGCAGCCTTGAACGGACCCGGTACTTC. Protein sequence: CASSLERTRYF.

The chain combines TRBV15 with TRBJ2-5; D is perhaps TRBD1 or TRBD2 (5 bases each). With 0 bases removed from V and 9 bases from J, the gap between germline ends came to 8 bases. This CDR3 has 12 residues. CDR1 is LNHNV and CDR2 is YYDKDF in the germline V gene (reference sequence). The CDR3 DNA reads as TGTGCCACCAGCAGAGATGGGGGAGCCCAGTACTTC. Its protein product is CATSRDGGAQYF.

For this clonotype: A much larger clone differs from this one at a single base, so this may be a read error. The chain couples TRBV29-1 to TRBJ2-4; D uncertain. The J call could be wrong; TRBJ2-5 is a better fit for the DNA end. This CDR3 contains 13 residues. Germline V gene sequence: CDR1 SQVTM, CDR2 ANQGSEA. CDR3 nucleotides: TGCAGCGTTGAGGGCCTGGTTGGGGAGACCCAGTACTTC. This sequence encodes CSVEGLVGETQYF.

This clonotype has more than one count but fewer than ten. This chain joins TRBV6-5 and TRBJ2-1; 9 positions agree with TRBD1. Germline CDR1 reads MNHEY; CDR2 reads SVGAGI. V was pared by 6 bases and J by 5 bases, with 8 bases of the junction left unmatched. This CDR3 is 15 amino acids long. CDR3 nucleotides: TGTGCCAGCAGCCGACGCCGGGACAGGGACAATGAGCAGTTCTTC. This gives the protein CASSRRRDRDNEQFF.

The gene calls are TRBV6-2 or TRBV6-3 and TRBJ2-4; a weak D match, TRBD2 (6 bases). The germline CDR1 and CDR2 sequences are MNHEY and SVGEGT. Trimming stripped 4 bases from V and 13 bases from J, with 20 bases between. The CDR3 loop spans 14 amino acids. The CDR3 loop is CASSSIRGVREQYF. Here the CDR3 DNA reads TGTGCCAGCAGTTCCATCCGAGGAGTCCGGGAGCAGTACTTC.

V is TRBV5-5 and J is TRBJ2-2; 7 bases map to TRBD1. CDR3 size: 15 residues. J was trimmed by 1 base and V by 4 bases; bases with no gene match: 4. In germline, CDR1 is SGHKS, CDR2 YYEKEE (reference sequence). CDR3 region: CASSPGGLNTGELFF. CDR3 sequence (DNA): TGTGCCAGCAGCCCAGGGGGTTTGAACACCGGGGAGCTGTTTTTT.

A few counts support this clonotype. This chain joins TRBV12-3 or TRBV12-4 and TRBJ2-5; 9 bases align to TRBD2. V lost 1 base to trimming and J lost 1 base; unmatched junction nucleotides: 4. The CDR3 sequence is 16 residues long. CDR3 sequence: CASSLGLAVSQETQYF. For the CDR3, the DNA is TGTGCCAGCAGTTTAGGACTAGCGGTATCCCAAGAGACCCAGTACTTC.

The rearrangement uses TRBV14 and TRBJ2-7; 11 nucleotides align to TRBD2. With 6 bases clipped from V and 0 bases from J, the junction kept 10 bases outside the gene matches. This CDR3 has 17 residues. Germline-derived CDR1 and CDR2 are SGHDN and FVKESK. CDR3 nucleotide sequence: TGTGCCAGCAGTCCTATAGCGGGGGGGCAGAGCTCCTACGAGCAGTACTTC. It codes for CASSPIAGGQSSYEQYF.

The chain uses TRBV5-1 and TRBJ2-7; a possible D gene is TRBD2 (5 bases). This CDR3 contains 16 residues. V lost 0 bases, J lost 0 bases, and 13 bases lay in between. CDR1 is SGHRS and CDR2 is YFSETQ in the germline V gene. This chain's CDR3 is CASSLEASRSSYEQYF. The CDR3 region has the DNA TGCGCCAGCAGCTTGGAGGCTAGCCGGAGCTCCTACGAGCAGTACTTC. Drawing the rest from reference TRBV5-1 and TRBJ2-7, the complete variable domain is KAGVTQTPRYLIKTRGQQVTLSCSPISGHRSVSWYQQTPGQGLQFLFEYFSETQRNKGNFPGRFSGRQFSNSRSEMNVSTLELGDSALYLCASSLEASRSSYEQYFGPGTRLTVT.

The chain joins TRBV5-1 to TRBJ2-3, with D unclear. The CDR3 is made up of 14 amino acids. CDR1 and CDR2 (germline): SGHRS, YFSETQ. The V end was cut by 0 bases, the J end by 6 bases, with 11 bases between. CDR3 loop: CASSLGKQTDTQYF. The CDR3, as DNA: TGCGCCAGCAGCTTGGGGAAGCAGACGGATACGCAGTATTTT.

V usage is TRBV5-1 and J usage is TRBJ2-2; D is unresolved. Trimming left V 3 bases short and J 6 bases short, with 18 bases between. Germline V gives CDR1 SGHRS, CDR2 YFSETQ. The CDR3 runs to 16 residues. CDR3 DNA sequence: TGCGCCAGCAGCTCGGACCAAGTTAGTTGGCCCGGGGAGCTGTTTTTT. Protein product: CASSSDQVSWPGELFF.

This clonotype was seen once. The chain couples TRBV6-1 to TRBJ2-3; maybe TRBD1 (5 bases). This CDR3 has 14 amino acids. Per the germline V gene, CDR1 is MNHNS and CDR2 is SASEGT. V was cut by 3 bases and J by 6 bases, with 13 bases left in between. CDR3 coding DNA: TGTGCCAGCAGTGATGTTCAGGGAAGGGATACGCAGTATTTT. Amino acid sequence: CASSDVQGRDTQYF.

The chain links TRBV4-1 to TRBJ2-5; D possibly corresponds to TRBD1 (6 bases). The CDR3 has 15 residues. Germline values: CDR1 MGHRA, CDR2 YSYEKL. V dropped 2 bases and J dropped 2 bases, with 12 bases sitting between them. In nucleotides, the CDR3 is TGCGCCAGCAGCCAAAAACGAGGGGGACAAGAGACCCAGTACTTC. The encoded protein is CASSQKRGGQETQYF.

The chain joins TRBV2 to TRBJ2-5; 8 bases agree with TRBD1. After removal of 7 bases from V and 5 bases from J, the junction contained 12 bases not matched to a gene. CDR1 is SNHLY and CDR2 is FYNNEI in the germline V gene. The CDR3 runs 15 residues. CDR3 residues: CASTKSGQGGETQYF. The CDR3 nucleotides are TGTGCCAGCACCAAAAGCGGACAGGGTGGGGAGACCCAGTACTTC. The whole variable domain, filled in from reference TRBV2 and TRBJ2-5, reads EPEVTQTPSHQVTQMGQEVILRCVPISNHLYFYWYRQILGQKVEFLVSFYNNEISEKSEIFDDQFSVERPDGSNFTLKIRSTKLEDSAMYFCASTKSGQGGETQYFGPGTRLLVL.

The V gene is TRBV29-1, the J gene TRBJ1-1; tentative D call: TRBD1 (5 bases). Looked up from germline, CDR1 is SQVTM and CDR2 is ANQGSEA. V was trimmed by 0 bases and J by 6 bases, leaving 17 bases between them. The CDR3 has 15 amino acids. Here the CDR3 DNA reads TGCAGCGTTGAAGATCGCGGGAAGGGGCCTCCTGAAGCTTTCTTT. Translating gives CSVEDRGKGPPEAFF.

Here the CDR3 reads CASSGRTGRTYEQYF. The CDR3 region has the DNA TGTGCCAGCAGCGGACGGACAGGGAGGACCTACGAGCAGTACTTC. The chain is built from TRBV6-5 and TRBJ2-7; TRBD1 matches 8 bases. Germline V gene data show CDR1 as MNHEY and CDR2 as SVGAGI. CDR3 length: 15 amino acids. V was pared by 6 bases and J by 2 bases, with 9 bases of the junction left unmatched.

The rearrangement links TRBV14 to TRBJ1-1, with D tentatively TRBD1 (6 bases). Per the germline V gene, CDR1 is SGHDN and CDR2 is FVKESK. The V gene lost 1 base and the J gene lost 6 bases, with 12 bases spanning the gap. The CDR3 is 14 residues long. CDR3 loop: CASSQAQGFAEAFF. CDR3 coding DNA: TGTGCCAGCAGCCAAGCACAGGGTTTCGCTGAAGCTTTCTTT.

This chain connects TRBV2 to TRBJ2-2, with 9 bases identical to TRBD2. Germline assignment: CDR1 SNHLY and CDR2 FYNNEI. CDR3 size: 16 residues. V gave up 2 bases and J gave up 2 bases; unmatched junction bases: 3. CDR3 amino acids: CASSELAGLNTGELFF. The CDR3, as DNA: TGTGCCAGCAGTGAACTAGCGGGGCTCAACACCGGGGAGCTGTTTTTT.

The V call is TRBV20-1, the J call TRBJ2-3; 9 bases match TRBD1. CDR3 length equals 14 residues. Losses at the gene ends were 4 bases for V and 4 bases for J; bases not matched to a gene: 6. The germline V gene encodes CDR1 DFQATT and CDR2 SNEGSKA (reference sequence). CDR3 in amino acids: CSAIPGQGPDTQYF. DNA for the CDR3: TGCAGTGCTATCCCGGGACAGGGCCCAGATACGCAGTATTTT.

Notes on this clonotype: A much larger clone differs by one base, so this may be a read error. This chain joins TRBV7-8 and TRBJ2-1; 10 bases agree with TRBD2. The V and J ends lost 5 bases and 6 bases, in that order; junction bases with no gene match: 7. This CDR3 contains 15 residues. Germline lookup yields CDR1 SGHVS and CDR2 FQNEAQ. The CDR3 region is CASSSGGAGANEQFF. The DNA of the CDR3 is TGTGCCAGCAGCAGCGGGGGGGCCGGGGCCAATGAGCAGTTCTTC. The full variable domain, rest sourced from reference TRBV7-8 and TRBJ2-1, is GAGVSQSPRYKVAKRGQDVALRCDPISGHVSLFWYQQALGQGPEFLTYFQNEAQLDKSGLPSDRFFAERPEGSVSTLKIQRTQQEDSAVYLCASSSGGAGANEQFFGPGTRLTVL.

This rearrangement joins TRBV5-1 to TRBJ2-7; 12 bases match TRBD2. TRBJ2-5 matches the DNA end more closely, so the J call is doubtful. CDR3 length: 17 residues. Germline V lookup: CDR1 SGHRS, CDR2 YFSETQ. This CDR3 reads CASSLGLAGPNGETQYF. The CDR3 DNA reads TGCGCCAGCAGCTTAGGACTAGCGGGGCCCAATGGGGAGACCCAGTACTTC.

A remark on this clonotype: A much more abundant neighbour one base away suggests this may be a read error. The rearrangement uses TRBV4-1 and TRBJ2-1, with TRBD2 matching 12 bases. The germline V gene has CDR1 MGHRA and CDR2 YSYEKL. Trimming took 3 bases from V and 13 from J; bases not matched to a gene: 7. The CDR3 has 14 residues. The CDR3 DNA is TGCGCCAGCAGCCATGGACTAGCGGGGAAGACCCAGTTCTTC. Its protein is CASSHGLAGKTQFF.

CDR3 sequence: CASSVTSGGHNEQFF. The CDR3 nucleotides are TGTGCCAGCAGCGTTACTAGCGGGGGACACAATGAGCAGTTCTTC. V is TRBV7-2 and J is TRBJ2-1; 11 positions agree with TRBD2. The CDR3 length is 15 residues. CDR1 and CDR2 (germline): SGHTA, FQGNSA. The ends lost 5 bases at V and 5 bases at J; junction bases unmatched: 5. The complete variable domain, with remaining parts taken from reference TRBV7-2 and TRBJ2-1, reads GAGVSQSPSNKVTEKGKDVELRCDPISGHTALYWYRQSLGQGLEFLIYFQGNSAPDKSGLPSDRFSAERTGGSVSTLTIQRTQQEDSAVYLCASSVTSGGHNEQFFGPGTRLTVL.

The V and J genes are TRBV12-3 or TRBV12-4 and TRBJ2-7; the D gene could be TRBD1 or TRBD2 (5 bases each). The CDR3 sequence is 15 residues long. V was pared by 5 bases and J by 0 bases, with 14 bases between. This CDR3 is CASSPAGTVSYEQYF. Here the CDR3 DNA reads TGTGCCAGCAGTCCTGCCGGGACGGTCTCCTACGAGCAGTACTTC.

This clonotype showed up just a few times. The gene calls are TRBV6-5 and TRBJ2-5; TRBD1 matches 7 bases. The ends lost 3 bases at V and 5 bases at J; junction bases unmatched: 3. This CDR3 is built from 13 residues. Looked up from germline, CDR1 is MNHEY and CDR2 is SVGAGI. CDR3 loop: CASSYTGDETQYF. The CDR3 DNA is TGTGCCAGCAGTTATACAGGGGATGAGACCCAGTACTTC.